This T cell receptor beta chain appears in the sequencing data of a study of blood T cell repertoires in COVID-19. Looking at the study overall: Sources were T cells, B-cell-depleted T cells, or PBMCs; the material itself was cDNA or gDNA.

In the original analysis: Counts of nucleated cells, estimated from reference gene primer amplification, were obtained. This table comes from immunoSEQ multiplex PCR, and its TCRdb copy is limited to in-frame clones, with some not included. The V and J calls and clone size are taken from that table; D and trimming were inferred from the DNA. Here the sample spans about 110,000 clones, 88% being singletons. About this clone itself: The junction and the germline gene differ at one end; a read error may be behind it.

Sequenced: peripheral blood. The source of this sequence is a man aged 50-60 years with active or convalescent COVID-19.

For the CDR3, the DNA is TGTGCCAGCTCACCCCAGGAACACCAAGGGACCCAGTACTTC. Its translation: CASSPQEHQGTQYF. The J gene is TRBJ2-5, the V gene TRBV18; D is uncertain. There are 14 residues in the CDR3. Germline CDR1 and CDR2: KGHSH and LQKENI.